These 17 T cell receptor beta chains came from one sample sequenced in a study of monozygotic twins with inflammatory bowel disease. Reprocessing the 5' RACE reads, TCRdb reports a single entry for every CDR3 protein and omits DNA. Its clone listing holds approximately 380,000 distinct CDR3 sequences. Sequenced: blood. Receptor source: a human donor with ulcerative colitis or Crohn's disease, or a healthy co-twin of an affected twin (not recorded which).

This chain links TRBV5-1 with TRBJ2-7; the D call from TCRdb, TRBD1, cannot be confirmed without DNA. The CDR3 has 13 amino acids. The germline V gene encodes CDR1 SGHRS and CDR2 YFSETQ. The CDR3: CASSLGLSGTQYF.

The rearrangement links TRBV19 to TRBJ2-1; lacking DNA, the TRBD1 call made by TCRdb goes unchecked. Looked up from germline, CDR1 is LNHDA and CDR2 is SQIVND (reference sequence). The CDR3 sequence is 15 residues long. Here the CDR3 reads CASSIGGTVFNEQFF.

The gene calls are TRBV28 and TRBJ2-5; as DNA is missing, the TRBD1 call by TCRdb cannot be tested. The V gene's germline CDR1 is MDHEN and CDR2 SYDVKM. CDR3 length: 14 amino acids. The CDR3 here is CASSTRRGGETQYF.

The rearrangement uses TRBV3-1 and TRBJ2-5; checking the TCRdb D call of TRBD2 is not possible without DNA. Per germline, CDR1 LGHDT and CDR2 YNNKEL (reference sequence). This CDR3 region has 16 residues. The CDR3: CASSPSLAGGPETQYF.

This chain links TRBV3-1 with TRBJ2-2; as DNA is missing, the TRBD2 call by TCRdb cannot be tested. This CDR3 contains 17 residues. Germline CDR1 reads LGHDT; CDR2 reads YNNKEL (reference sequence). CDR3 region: CASSQIASTSVTGELFF.

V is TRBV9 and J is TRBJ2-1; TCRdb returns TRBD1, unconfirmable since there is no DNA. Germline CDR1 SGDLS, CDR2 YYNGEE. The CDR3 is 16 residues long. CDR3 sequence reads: CASSAHTGVAYNEQFF.

The CDR3 reads CASSYGGILVAFF. V is TRBV7-2 and J is TRBJ1-1; TCRdb reports TRBD1, a call that lacks DNA to check it against. CDR1 is SGHTA, CDR2 FQGNSA, per germline. The CDR3 contains 13 residues.

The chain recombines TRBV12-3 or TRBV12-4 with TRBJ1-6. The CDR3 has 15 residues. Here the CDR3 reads CASSQQGTYNSPLHF.

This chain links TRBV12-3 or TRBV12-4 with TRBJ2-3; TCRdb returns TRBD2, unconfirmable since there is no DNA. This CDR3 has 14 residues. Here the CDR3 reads CASSRLARSDTQYF.

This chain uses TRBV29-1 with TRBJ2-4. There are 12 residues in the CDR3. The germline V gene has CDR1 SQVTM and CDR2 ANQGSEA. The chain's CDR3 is CSVRTEENIQYF. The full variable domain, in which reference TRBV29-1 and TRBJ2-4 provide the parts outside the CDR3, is SAVISQKPSRDICQRGTSLTIQCQVDSQVTMMFWYRQQPGQSLTLIATANQGSEATYESGFVIDKFPISRPNLTFSTLTVSNMSPEDSSIYLCSVRTEENIQYFGAGTRLSVL.

The CDR3 sequence: CATSDLQETGTQYF. The V gene is TRBV24-1, the J gene TRBJ2-3. Germline CDR1 and CDR2: KGHDR and SFDVKD. There are 14 residues in the CDR3.

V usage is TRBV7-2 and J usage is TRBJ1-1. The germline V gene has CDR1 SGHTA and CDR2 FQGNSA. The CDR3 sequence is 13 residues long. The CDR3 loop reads CASSLAPQGGAFF.

This chain's CDR3 is CASSLVYSGGPSSYNEQFF. The V call is TRBV5-6, the J call TRBJ2-1; with no DNA, the TCRdb D assignment of TRBD2 cannot be verified. This CDR3 region has 19 residues. The V gene's germline CDR1 is SGHDT and CDR2 YYEEEE.

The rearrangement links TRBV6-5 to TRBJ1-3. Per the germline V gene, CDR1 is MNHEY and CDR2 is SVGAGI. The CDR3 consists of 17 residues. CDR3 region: CASSLLQRSSSGNTIYF.

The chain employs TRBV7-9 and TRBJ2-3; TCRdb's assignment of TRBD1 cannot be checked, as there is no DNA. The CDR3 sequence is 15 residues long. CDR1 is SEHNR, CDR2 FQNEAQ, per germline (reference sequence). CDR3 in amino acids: CASSQPGQDTDTQYF.

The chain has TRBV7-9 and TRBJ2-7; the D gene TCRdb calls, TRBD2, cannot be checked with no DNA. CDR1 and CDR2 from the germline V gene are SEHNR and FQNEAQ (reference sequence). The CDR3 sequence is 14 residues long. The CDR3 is CASSFSRDSYEQYF. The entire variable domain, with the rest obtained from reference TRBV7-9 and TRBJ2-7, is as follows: DTGVSQNPRHKITKRGQNVTFRCDPISEHNRLYWYRQTLGQGPEFLTYFQNEAQLEKSRLLSDRFSAERPKGSFSTLEIQRTEQGDSAMYLCASSFSRDSYEQYFGPGTRLTVT.

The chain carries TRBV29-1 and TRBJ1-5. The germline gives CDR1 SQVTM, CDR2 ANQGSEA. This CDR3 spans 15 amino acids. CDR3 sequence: CSVRWGGTGNQPQHF.